This T cell receptor (beta chain) stems from a study of T cell responses to AZD1222 COVID-19 vaccine. Measured with immunoSEQ multiplex PCR; TCRdb has only the in-frame clones, and not every one. Among some 120,000 clones listed, approximately 93% were seen once. Trimming removed 7 bases at V and 2 bases at J, with 13 bases between. The CDR3 is 13 amino acids. Germline CDR1 is SQVTM and CDR2 is ANQGSEA. The sequences come from peripheral blood, collected on day 0 of AZD1222 vaccination. The source of this sequence is an adult in good health. V gene TRBV29-1 combines with J gene TRBJ2-3; no clear D. For the CDR3, the DNA is TGCAGCGCCGCCCTAATAGTCACAGATACGCAGTATTTT. This encodes CSAALIVTDTQYF.